This T cell receptor (beta chain) comes out of a study of shared clonotypes between healthy human individuals. Findings and caveats of the study: Rarefaction exposed incomplete sorted-subset sequencing despite large depth. Non-shared clonotypes had lower generation probabilities than those shared by all four donors.

On this clone: Antigen unknown.

The CDR3 length is 14 residues. V was pared by 0 bases and J by 6 bases, with 12 bases between. Looked up from germline, CDR1 is MNHEY and CDR2 is SVGAGI. The authors ran the assay at deep level. Sequencing used immunoSEQ multiplex PCR; TCRdb keeps in-frame clones, though not all of them. In the table there are about 2.4 million clones, 93% of which are singletons. Sequenced material: naive CD4+ T cells from PBMCs. This sample's subset: CD45RA+ positively selected. The sequence was obtained from a man younger than 35 in good health. Some clones in this sample may be carry-over from other donors' samples. The chain employs TRBV6-5 and TRBJ2-7; the D gene is possibly TRBD2 (5 bases). The CDR3 protein is CASSYSIFRGEQYF. In nucleotides, the CDR3 is TGTGCCAGCAGTTACTCGATATTCCGGGGCGAGCAGTACTTC.